This passage covers 14 T cell receptor beta chains from one sample sequenced in a study of molecular identifiers for immune sequencing clone quantification. TCRdb reprocessed the PCR reads with MiXCR, giving one entry per CDR3 protein. This table has tens of thousands of distinct CDR3 sequences, roughly 38% appearing once. The specimen was naive CD8+ T cells from blood, with Jurkat cell RNA spiked in. Subset noted: FACS-sorted CD8+CD4-CCR7+CD45RA+ naive T cells. Source of these receptors: a human donor in good health. Some libraries in this study had Jurkat cell RNA spiked in.

The rearrangement uses TRBV2 and TRBJ1-6; no definite D call. Deletions cut 3 bases from V and 9 bases from J, with 12 bases between. This CDR3 is built from 14 residues. The germline gives CDR1 SNHLY, CDR2 FYNNEI. The CDR3 is CASSELGSSSPLHF. CDR3 coding DNA: TGTGCCAGCAGTGAGTTGGGTTCTAGTTCACCCCTCCACTTT.

On this clonotype itself: The junction and the germline gene differ at one end; a read error may be behind it. V gene TRBV28 combines with J gene TRBJ2-1; 7 bases agree with TRBD2. Germline V gene data show CDR1 as MDHEN and CDR2 as SYDVKM. CDR3 length: 16 residues. The CDR3 DNA reads as TGTGCCAGCTGTTTCTTCCTAGCGGTCTCCTTCTATGAGCAGTTCTTC. Translated: CASCFFLAVSFYEQFF.

A remark on this clonotype: A read error may explain this, as a much larger clone is one base away. Without the conserved terminal phenylalanine or tryptophan, this CDR3 likely stems from a read error. The V gene is TRBV3-1, the J gene TRBJ2-2, with TRBD2 as a possible D gene (5 bases). V lost 2 bases and J lost 2, with 9 bases in between. Germline V gives CDR1 LGHDT, CDR2 YNNKEL (reference sequence). The CDR3 extends over 15 amino acids. The DNA for the CDR3 is TGTGCCAGCAGCCAATTTAGCGATAACACCGGGGAGCTGTTTTTA. This encodes CASSQFSDNTGELFL.

To note about this clonotype: One base away lies a much larger clone, so this may be a sequencing read error. V usage is TRBV7-9 and J usage is TRBJ2-5, with D unclear. This CDR3 contains 13 residues. Trimming pared 5 bases from V and 5 bases from J, leaving 12 bases between. Germline V gene lookup returns CDR1 SEHNR and CDR2 FQNEAQ (reference sequence). The CDR3 reads CASSQPLHETQYF. The CDR3 DNA sequence: TGTGCCAGCAGCCAACCTTTACATGAGACCCAGTACTTC.

Notes on this clonotype: Being one base from a much bigger clone, this may be a read error. The rearrangement links TRBV7-6 to TRBJ2-3; tentatively, D is TRBD2 (6 bases). Germline V CDR1 and CDR2: SGHVS, FNYEAQ. There are 15 residues in the CDR3. Deletions cut 5 bases from V and 4 bases from J, with 16 bases between. Written as DNA, the CDR3 is TGTGCCAGCAGCCCCTCCGGGGCTAGCGCAGATACGCAGTATTTT. Translation: CASSPSGASADTQYF.

The rearrangement joins TRBV18 to TRBJ1-6; D is unclear. CDR1 and CDR2 (germline): KGHSH, LQKENI. Between the trimmed V and J ends, which lost 1 base and 0 bases, there was a span of 4 bases. There are 15 residues in the CDR3. The CDR3 loop is CASSPQNSYNSPLHF. Written as DNA, the CDR3 is TGTGCCAGCTCACCACAGAACTCCTATAATTCACCCCTCCACTTT.

This clonotype was counted at least ten times. The gene calls are TRBV6-5 and TRBJ1-5; maybe TRBD1 (5 bases). V lost 9 bases and J 2 bases, leaving 11 bases between the germline ends. The CDR3 consists of 13 residues. CDR1 and CDR2 from the germline V gene are MNHEY and SVGAGI. Here the CDR3 DNA reads TGTGCCAGTGGGACGGGTGGCAATCAGCCCCAGCATTTT. Its protein product is CASGTGGNQPQHF.

Notes on this clonotype: A read error may be the cause here, since a much bigger clone is one base away. The J gene is TRBJ2-5, the V gene TRBV28; the D is unclear. From germline, CDR1 is MDHEN and CDR2 SYDVKM. The CDR3 length is 17 residues. V was clipped by 4 bases and J by 1 base, with 19 bases between them. The CDR3 DNA reads TGTGCCAGCAGTTCATCCCGTTCGGCAGTTGTCCAAGAGACCCAGTACTTC. Translated: CASSSSRSAVVQETQYF.

To note about this clonotype: The CDR3 end shows no conserved phenylalanine or tryptophan, and so a read error is likely. This chain uses TRBV7-6 with TRBJ2-3; possibly TRBD2 for D (7 bases). The V gene's germline CDR1 is SGHVS and CDR2 FNYEAQ. The CDR3 is 15 residues long. Trimming took 4 bases from V and 2 from J, leaving 13 bases between them. Here the CDR3 DNA reads TGTGCCAGCAGCTGCAGCGGGACAAACACAGATACGCAGTATATT. It is translated as CASSCSGTNTDTQYI.

As to this clonotype: A much bigger clone sits one base away, suggesting this may be a read error. Since no conserved phenylalanine or tryptophan closes the CDR3, a read error is the likely cause. The chain employs TRBV5-4 and TRBJ2-2, with TRBD2 matching over 9 bases. V lost 4 bases and J lost 6; bases outside the gene matches: 13. CDR1 is SGHNT, CDR2 YYREEE, per germline (reference sequence). This CDR3 spans 17 amino acids. For the CDR3, the DNA is TGTGCCAGCAGCGGGTATAGCGGGAGTGCGAAAGCCGGGGAGCTGTTTTTA. It specifies CASSGYSGSAKAGELFL.

This clonotype was recorded a few times. The chain couples TRBV12-3 or TRBV12-4 to TRBJ1-6; D remains ambiguous. V was shortened by 5 bases and J by 5 bases, with 22 bases between the two germline ends. The CDR3 loop spans 18 amino acids. CDR3 in amino acids: CASSEWTVSHRNNSPLHF. In DNA, the CDR3 is TGTGCCAGCAGTGAATGGACGGTTAGCCACCGAAATAATTCACCCCTCCACTTT.

On this clonotype itself: It may be a read error: a sequence one base away is much more abundant. This rearrangement joins TRBV6-5 to TRBJ2-1, with no clear D. CDR3 length equals 11 residues. Trimming stripped 4 bases from V and 9 bases from J, with 7 bases between. The germline V gene has CDR1 MNHEY and CDR2 SVGAGI. CDR3 in DNA: TGTGCCAGCAGTTCGGGCAGTGAGCAGTTCTTC. As protein: CASSSGSEQFF.

This clonotype was detected many times. This chain connects TRBV19 to TRBJ1-2, with unresolved D. Germline lookup yields CDR1 LNHDA and CDR2 SQIVND (reference sequence). The CDR3 is made up of 13 amino acids. Trimming stripped 0 bases from V and 4 bases from J, with 6 bases between. Here the CDR3 reads CASSIDHRYGYTF. The CDR3 DNA sequence: TGTGCCAGTAGTATAGATCATCGCTATGGCTACACCTTC.

Concerning this clonotype: This may be a read error: a much more frequent sequence differs by one nucleotide. The J gene is TRBJ2-3, the V gene TRBV5-3; D perhaps matches TRBD2 (5 bases). TRBV5-3 is given ORF status, its function remaining uncertain. The CDR3 extends over 15 amino acids. The CDR3 reads CASNEGDMSTDTHYF. Here the CDR3 DNA reads TGTGCCAGCAATGAGGGAGACATGAGCACAGATACGCATTATTTT.